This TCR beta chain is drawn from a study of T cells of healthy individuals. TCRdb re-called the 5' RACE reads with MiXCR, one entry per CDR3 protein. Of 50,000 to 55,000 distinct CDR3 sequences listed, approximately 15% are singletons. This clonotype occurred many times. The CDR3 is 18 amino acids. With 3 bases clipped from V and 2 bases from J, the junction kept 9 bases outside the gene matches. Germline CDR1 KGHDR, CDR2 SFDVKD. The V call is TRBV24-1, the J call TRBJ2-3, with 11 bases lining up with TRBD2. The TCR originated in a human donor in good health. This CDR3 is CATSDTGTSGGFTDTQYF. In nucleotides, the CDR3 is TGTGCCACCAGTGATACCGGAACTAGCGGGGGTTTCACAGATACGCAGTATTTT.